The TCR beta chain under discussion was sequenced for a study of blood T cell repertoires in COVID-19. As for the study in general: Acute and convalescent COVID-19 samples came from the United States, Italy and Spain. From T cells, B-cell-depleted T cells, or PBMCs came the material, which was cDNA or gDNA.

Original processing notes: Nucleated cell number was recorded as an estimate derived from reference gene primer amplification. TCRdb's table, derived via immunoSEQ multiplex PCR, lists solely in-frame clones and lacks some. V, J and clone size were drawn from that table, and D and trimming were deduced from the DNA. The repertoire holds about 180,000 clones, with around 86% as singletons. The germline CDR1 and CDR2 sequences are SGHAT and FQNNGV. The V gene end was trimmed by 3 bases and the J gene end by 9 bases; junction bases not matched to a gene: 0. CDR3 length equals 14 residues. This clone has a handful of counts.

Sequencing was done on a sample of peripheral blood. The chain is built from TRBV11-2 and TRBJ1-6; 12 bases match TRBD1. The TCR sequence derives from a man aged 45-60 years with active or convalescent COVID-19. CDR3 coding DNA: TGTGCCAGCAGCTTGGGACAGGGGGCTTCACCCCTCCACTTT. This translates into CASSLGQGASPLHF.